Listed below are T cell receptor beta chains from one sample, sequenced in a study of CD8+CD57+ T cells in acquired aplastic anemia. TCRdb recomputed calls from the reads with MiXCR, one row per CDR3 protein. The data contain roughly 200,000 distinct CDR3 sequences, under 65% of them singletons. The sample taken for sequencing was sorted CD4+, CD8+, or CD8+CD57+ T cells (not recorded which) from PBMCs. Receptors originate from a human donor in good health. CDR3s include the opening cysteine and the closing phenylalanine or tryptophan. D genes are given only for firm matches. Only some rows state a clone size, as once, few, many or a class for expanded clones.

TRBJ2-7	TRBV4-1	NA	TRBD1	TGCGCCAGCAGCACTTCCCTTACAGGGGGCTACGAGCAGTACTTC	CASSTSLTGGYEQYF
TRBJ2-5	TRBV24-1	NA	TRBD1	TGTGCCACCAGTGATCCGACAGGGTCGGGGGAGACCCAGTACTTC	CATSDPTGSGETQYF
TRBJ2-1	TRBV7-2	NA	NA	TGTGCCAGCAGCTTATTCAGAAATGAGCAGTTCTTC	CASSLFRNEQFF
TRBJ1-2	TRBV24-1	NA	TRBD1	TGTGCCACCAGTCCGGGACAGGGGGCGACTTACTATTGCTACACATTC	CATSPGQGATYYCYTF
TRBJ2-5	TRBV9	NA	NA	TGTGCCAGCAGCTTATGGTCGGGGGGCGACGAGACCCAGTACTTC	CASSLWSGGDETQYF
TRBJ2-2	TRBV12-3/TRBV12-4	once	NA	TGTGCCAGCAGTTTAAACGTCGATGAGCTGTTTTTT	CASSLNVDELFF
TRBJ1-1	TRBV7-3	many	TRBD1	TGTGCCAGCAGCTCGGGACAGGGCTTGCACACTGAAGCTTCCTTT	CASSSGQGLHTEASF
TRBJ2-7	TRBV7-9	NA	NA	TGTGCCAGCAGCTTACCCGGGATGGGCTACGAGCAGTACTTC	CASSLPGMGYEQYF
TRBJ1-2	TRBV7-9	NA	TRBD1	TGTGCCAGCAGCCCGGGGACAGGGAGCTATGGCTACACCTTC	CASSPGTGSYGYTF
TRBJ2-5	TRBV7-9	NA	NA	TGTGCCAGCAGCCCCATGGACCGGAAGACCCAGTACTTC	CASSPMDRKTQYF
TRBJ2-5	TRBV20-1	NA	NA	TGCAGTGCCCCTGAAGAGACCCAGTACTTC	CSAPEETQYF
TRBJ2-7	TRBV5-1	NA	NA	TGCGCCAGCAGCTTCCTCGGAGAGAACGAGCAGTACTTT	CASSFLGENEQYF
TRBJ2-7	TRBV20-1	many	TRBD1	TGCAGTGCCAAGGGACAGGGGGATTACGAGCAGTACTTC	CSAKGQGDYEQYF
TRBJ2-1	TRBV19	once	TRBD1	TGTGCCAGTTCCATGGACAGGGTGTTGAACAATGAGCAGTTCTTC	CASSMDRVLNNEQFF
TRBJ1-5	TRBV15	many	NA	TGTGCCACCAGCAACCGCCGGGGTCAGCCCCAGCATTTT	CATSNRRGQPQHF
TRBJ1-2	TRBV13	many	TRBD1	TGTGCCAGCAGCTCTGGGGACAGTCCCGCTAACTATGGCTACACCTTC	CASSSGDSPANYGYTF